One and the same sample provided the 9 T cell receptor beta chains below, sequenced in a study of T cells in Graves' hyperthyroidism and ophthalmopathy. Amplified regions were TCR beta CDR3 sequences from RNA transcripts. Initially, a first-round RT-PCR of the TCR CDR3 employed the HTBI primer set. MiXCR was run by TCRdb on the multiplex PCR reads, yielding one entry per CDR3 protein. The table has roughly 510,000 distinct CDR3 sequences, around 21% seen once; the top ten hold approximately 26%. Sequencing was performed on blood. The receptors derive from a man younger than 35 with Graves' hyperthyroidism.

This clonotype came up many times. This CDR3 is CASSYSIQGLYGYTF. CDR3 nucleotide sequence: TGTGCCAGCAGTTACTCGATTCAGGGACTATATGGCTACACCTTC. The J gene is TRBJ1-2, the V gene TRBV6-5; tentative D call: TRBD1 (5 bases). Looked up from germline, CDR1 is MNHEY and CDR2 is SVGAGI. CDR3 size: 15 residues. Trimming removed 0 bases at V and 5 bases at J, with 13 bases between.

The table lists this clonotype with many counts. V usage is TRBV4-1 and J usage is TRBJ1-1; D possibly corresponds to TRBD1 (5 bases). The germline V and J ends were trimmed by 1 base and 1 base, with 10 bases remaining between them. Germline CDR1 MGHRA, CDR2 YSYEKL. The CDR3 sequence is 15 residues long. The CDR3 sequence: CASSQGRGANTEAFF. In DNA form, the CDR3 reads TGCGCCAGCAGCCAAGGGAGAGGGGCGAACACTGAAGCTTTCTTT.

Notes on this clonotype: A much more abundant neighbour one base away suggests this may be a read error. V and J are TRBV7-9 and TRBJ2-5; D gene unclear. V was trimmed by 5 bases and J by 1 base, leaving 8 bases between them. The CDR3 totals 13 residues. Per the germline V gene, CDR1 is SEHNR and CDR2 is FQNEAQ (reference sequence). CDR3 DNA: TGTGCCAGCAGCGCCTCGACCCAAGAGACCCAGTACTTC. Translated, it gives CASSASTQETQYF.

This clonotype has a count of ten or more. CDR3 sequence reads: CASSLPGRNEQYF. The CDR3 bases are TGTGCCAGCAGTTTGCCAGGGAGGAACGAGCAGTACTTC. V gene TRBV28 combines with J gene TRBJ2-7; D possibly corresponds to TRBD2 (6 bases). The V gene's germline CDR1 is MDHEN and CDR2 SYDVKM. This CDR3 comprises 13 residues. V shed 3 bases and J shed 5 bases, with 11 bases lying between them. Full variable domain (missing parts from reference TRBV28 and TRBJ2-7): DVKVTQSSRYLVKRTGEKVFLECVQDMDHENMFWYRQDPGLGLRLIYFSYDVKMKEKGDIPEGYSVSREKKERFSLILESASTNQTSMYLCASSLPGRNEQYFGPGTRLTVT.

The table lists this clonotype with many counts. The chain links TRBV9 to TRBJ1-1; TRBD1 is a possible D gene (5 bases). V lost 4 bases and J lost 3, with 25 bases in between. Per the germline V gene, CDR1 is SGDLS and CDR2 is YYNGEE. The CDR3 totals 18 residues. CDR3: CASSPFSNPGTWYTEAFF. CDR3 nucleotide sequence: TGTGCCAGCAGCCCCTTCTCAAACCCAGGGACGTGGTACACTGAAGCTTTCTTT.

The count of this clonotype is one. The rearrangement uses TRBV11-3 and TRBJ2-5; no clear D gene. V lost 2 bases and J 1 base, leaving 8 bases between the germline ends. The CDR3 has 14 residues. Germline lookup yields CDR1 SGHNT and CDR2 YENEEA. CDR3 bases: TGTGCCAGCAGCTTATATCCAGCCCAAGAGACCCAGTACTTC. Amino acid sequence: CASSLYPAQETQYF.

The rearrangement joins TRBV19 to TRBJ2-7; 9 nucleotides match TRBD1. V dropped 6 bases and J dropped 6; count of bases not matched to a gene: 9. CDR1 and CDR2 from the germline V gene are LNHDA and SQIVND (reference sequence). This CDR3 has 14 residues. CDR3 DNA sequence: TGTGCCAGTAGGCTCGCCGGGACAGGGTTCGAGCAGTACTTC. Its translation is CASRLAGTGFEQYF. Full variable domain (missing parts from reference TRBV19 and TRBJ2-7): DGGITQSPKYLFRKEGQNVTLSCEQNLNHDAMYWYRQDPGQGLRLIYYSQIVNDFQKGDIAEGYSVSREKKESFPLTVTSAQKNPTAFYLCASRLAGTGFEQYFGPGTRLTVT.

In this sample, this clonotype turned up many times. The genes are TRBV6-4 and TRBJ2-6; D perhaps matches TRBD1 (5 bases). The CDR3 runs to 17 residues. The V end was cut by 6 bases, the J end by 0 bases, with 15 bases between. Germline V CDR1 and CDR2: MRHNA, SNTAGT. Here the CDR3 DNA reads TGTGCCAGCAGAACAGGTTCTCCCAGCTCTGGGGCCAACGTCCTGACTTTC. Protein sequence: CASRTGSPSSGANVLTF.

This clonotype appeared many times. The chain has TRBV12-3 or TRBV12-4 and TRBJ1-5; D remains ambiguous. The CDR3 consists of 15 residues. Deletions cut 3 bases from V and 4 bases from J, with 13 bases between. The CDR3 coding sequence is TGTGCCAGCAGTTTTTCGGGGATGGGGAATCAGCCCCAGCATTTT. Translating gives CASSFSGMGNQPQHF.